This record concerns one TCR beta chain sequence. Its antigen is undetermined. The sample belongs to a study of cytomegalovirus exposure and HLA in healthy donors. Study at large: Genotyping of more than 300 donors showed that 80% to 90% belonged to the Caucasian-associated ancestry cluster. Study conclusions and caveats: A missense DCLRE1C variant was associated with V- and J-gene trimming of TCR beta chains in a later analysis, and an independent cohort replicated the association. Serostatus for CMV was the only available immune exposure information. Follow-up analysis found HLA locus-dependent TCR association rates, highest for DRB1 and lowest for HLA-C.

Researchers ran the PCR with 60 Vbeta and 13 Jbeta primers. Sequenced by immunoSEQ multiplex PCR; TCRdb stores in-frame clones only, minus some. The data show 150,000 to 250,000 clones, approximately 79% seen once. CDR1 and CDR2 (germline): MNHNS, SASEGT. The CDR3 covers 14 residues. With V trimmed by 4 bases and J by 0 bases, 2 bases remained unmatched. The receptor was derived from a girl aged 5-17 years in good health and CMV-seropositive. Material: PBMCs. The gene calls are TRBV6-1 and TRBJ1-1, with 7 bases lining up with TRBD1. The CDR3: CASSGQGLNTEAFF. The CDR3 nucleotides are TGTGCCAGCAGTGGACAGGGACTGAACACTGAAGCTTTCTTT.